This TCR beta chain is drawn from a study of T cell repertoires in cytomegalovirus infection. TCRdb itself ran the reads through MiXCR, one entry per CDR3 protein. Of 490,000 or so distinct CDR3 sequences in the sample, around 11% were seen once. V lost 3 bases, J lost 4 bases, and 18 bases lay in between. Germline-derived CDR1 and CDR2 are LNHDA and SQIVND (reference sequence). This CDR3 has 16 amino acids. This clonotype has a count of ten or more. Sequenced input: PBMCs. This chain connects TRBV19 to TRBJ2-5; possible D gene TRBD2, 6 bases. This TCR was recovered from a human donor in good health (CMV status not recorded). Some clones in this sample may be carry-over from other donors' samples. The CDR3: CASSISAYQGGETQYF. CDR3 bases: TGTGCCAGTAGTATTTCGGCCTACCAGGGAGGAGAGACCCAGTACTTC. Combining the CDR3 with reference TRBV19 and TRBJ2-5 gives the whole variable domain DGGITQSPKYLFRKEGQNVTLSCEQNLNHDAMYWYRQDPGQGLRLIYYSQIVNDFQKGDIAEGYSVSREKKESFPLTVTSAQKNPTAFYLCASSISAYQGGETQYFGPGTRLLVL.